The entry below gives a single T cell receptor (beta chain) sequence along with its context. As yet, its antigen is unknown. This sample was taken from a study of T cell clonotyping in hematopoietic cell transplantation. Sequencing used immunoSEQ multiplex PCR; TCRdb keeps in-frame clones, though not all of them. In the table there are about 18,000 clones, 79% of which are singletons. Trimming removed 0 bases at V and 5 bases at J, with 10 bases between. CDR1 is SGHTA and CDR2 is FQGNSA in the germline V gene. The CDR3 is 14 residues long. Study findings and constraints: Broader posttransplant TCR repertoire diversity was predicted by graft donor and pretransplant recipient Inverse Simpson Index values. After transplant, recipient diversity fell while pathologically expanded clonotypes grew through day 180. Few recipient clonotypes overlapped donors; over 95% were de novo at given depth. CD4 and CD8 repertoire contributions could not be separated without sorting.

This clonotype was obtained from a man aged 55 to 69 in good health. Some clones in this sample may be carry-over from other donors' samples. The chain combines TRBV7-2 with TRBJ2-5; TRBD2 might be the D (5 bases). Input material: peripheral blood mononuclear cells. The CDR3 DNA follows: TGTGCCAGCAGCTTAGCGGCTAGCTTGGAGACCCAGTACTTC. It codes for CASSLAASLETQYF. The entire variable domain, with the rest obtained from reference TRBV7-2 and TRBJ2-5, is as follows: GAGVSQSPSNKVTEKGKDVELRCDPISGHTALYWYRQSLGQGLEFLIYFQGNSAPDKSGLPSDRFSAERTGGSVSTLTIQRTQQEDSAVYLCASSLAASLETQYFGPGTRLLVL.